This T cell receptor (beta chain) originates from a study of regulatory T cells in long-lasting Graves disease. Findings and caveats of the study: Persistent disease was characterized by preferential usage of TRBV28, TRBJ1-2 and TRBJ2-5.

As for time point: newly diagnosed GD, antithyroid drugs for less than 3 months. From RNA extracted from PBMCs, the TCR library was made. The patients were drawn from one endocrinology department in Xi'an, China. The peripheral blood volume drawn was approximately 9 milliliters, and it was collected into EDTA tubes. This clonotype has only a few counts. The antigen remains unidentified. Arm-PCR with iRepertoire HTBI primers amplified the CDR3 regions for these TCR beta libraries. TCRdb reanalysed the multiplex PCR reads using MiXCR and keeps one entry per CDR3 protein. Counted here are almost 450,000 distinct CDR3 sequences, over 15% occurring once; the ten biggest clones make up approximately 12%. CDR3 length: 14 residues. The germline V gene encodes CDR1 SNHLY and CDR2 FYNNEI. V was clipped by 7 bases and J by 4 bases; unmatched bases: 9. This sample also belongs to another study, concerning T cells in Graves' hyperthyroidism and ophthalmopathy.

This rearrangement joins TRBV2 to TRBJ1-2, with 7 bases aligning to TRBD1. The receptor was isolated from a woman aged 30 to 39 with Graves disease. Sequences were derived from peripheral blood mononuclear cells (PBMCs), sampled at new diagnosis, from a patient treated with antithyroid drugs. The CDR3 nucleotides are TGTGCCAGCAATCGGGACAGCAATCTCTATGGCTACACCTTC. Amino acids: CASNRDSNLYGYTF.